Each of the 10 T cell receptor beta chains below was sequenced from the same sample in a study of blood T cell repertoires in COVID-19. Repertoires were generated with immunoSEQ multiplex PCR, while TCRdb's copy carries only in-frame clones and drops some. Among under 150,000 clones listed, 76% were seen once. Sequenced material: peripheral blood. The source is a woman of 80 years or more with active or convalescent COVID-19.

The chain combines TRBV30 with TRBJ1-4, with 8 bases matching TRBD1. J was trimmed by 4 bases and V by 4 bases; bases with no gene match: 8. Germline CDR1 GTSNPN, CDR2 SVGIG (reference sequence). The CDR3 is made up of 15 amino acids. CDR3 bases: TGTGCCTGGACAAAACCGGGACAGGTTAATGAAAAACTGTTTTTT. It translates to CAWTKPGQVNEKLFF. Full variable domain (outside the CDR3, taken from reference TRBV30 and TRBJ1-4): SQTIHQWPATLVQPVGSPLSLECTVEGTSNPNLYWYRQAAGRGLQLLFYSVGIGQISSEVPQNLSASRPQDRQFILSSKKLLLSDSGFYLCAWTKPGQVNEKLFFGSGTQLSVL.

The chain couples TRBV21-1 to TRBJ2-7; the table assigns TRBD1, which was not confirmed against the DNA. TRBV21-1 is described as a pseudogene. This CDR3 spans 18 amino acids. This CDR3 is CASSKPGTDIGVEYEQYF. DNA for the CDR3: TGTGCCAGCAGCAAGCCCGGGACAGATATTGGGGTGGAATACGAGCAGTACTTC.

This chain uses TRBV28 with TRBJ1-3; no reliable D call. Between the trimmed V and J ends, which lost 10 bases and 1 base, there was a span of 14 bases. Germline-derived CDR1 and CDR2 are MDHEN and SYDVKM. The CDR3 is 14 amino acids. Here the CDR3 DNA reads TGTGCCACCGAAGGCCTCGGGTCTGGAAACACCATATATTTT. Protein: CATEGLGSGNTIYF.

This clone turned up a few times. The V and J genes are TRBV19 and TRBJ1-1; 7 bases are a match to TRBD1. Trimming at V came to 3 bases and at J to 1 base, leaving 5 bases not matched to a gene. The length of the CDR3 is 15 residues. The V gene's germline CDR1 is LNHDA and CDR2 SQIVND (reference sequence). The CDR3: CASSMTGWGNTEAFF. The CDR3 DNA is TGTGCCAGTAGTATGACAGGGTGGGGGAACACTGAAGCTTTCTTT.

This sequence joins TRBV19 and TRBJ1-5; a possible D gene is TRBD1 (5 bases). With 4 bases removed from V and 12 bases from J, the gap between germline ends came to 13 bases. The CDR3 has 12 residues. Germline CDR1 is LNHDA and CDR2 is SQIVND (reference sequence). In DNA form, the CDR3 reads TGTGCCAGTAGTACCGCGAGCCAGGGCCAGCATTTT. Its protein is CASSTASQGQHF.

The genes are TRBV12-2 and TRBJ1-1; the D call TRBD1 from the table was never checked on the DNA. TRBV12-2 is annotated as a pseudogene. There are 17 residues in the CDR3. CDR3 sequence reads: CASRPTGTGYFGTEAFF. For the CDR3, the DNA is TGTGCAAGTCGGCCCACCGGGACAGGGTATTTTGGCACTGAAGCTTTCTTT.

The chain has TRBV6-5 and TRBJ1-2; 7 positions agree with TRBD1. CDR1 is MNHEY and CDR2 is SVGAGI in the germline V gene. Trimming removed 0 bases from V and 6 bases from J; junction bases left unmatched: 10. The CDR3 has 16 residues. CDR3 amino acids: CASSYSRDSDTNGYTF. DNA of the CDR3: TGTGCCAGCAGTTACTCGCGGGACAGCGATACTAATGGCTACACCTTC.

This chain uses TRBV7-2 with TRBJ2-7; TRBD1 agrees at 11 bases. Per germline, CDR1 SGHTA and CDR2 FQGNSA. The ends lost 5 bases at V and 2 bases at J; junction bases unmatched: 2. This CDR3 has 14 amino acids. CDR3: CASSMGQGAYEQYF. CDR3 DNA sequence: TGTGCCAGCAGCATGGGACAGGGGGCCTACGAGCAGTACTTC.

CDR3 sequence reads: CASSPGGRGEKLFF. DNA for the CDR3: TGTGCCAGCAGTCCGGGGGGGCGCGGTGAAAAACTGTTTTTT. The chain employs TRBV28 and TRBJ1-4; D might be TRBD1 (6 bases). The CDR3 has 14 amino acids. The germline V and J ends were trimmed by 5 bases and 7 bases, with 14 bases remaining between them. Germline CDR1 and CDR2: MDHEN and SYDVKM. The full variable domain, rest sourced from reference TRBV28 and TRBJ1-4, is DVKVTQSSRYLVKRTGEKVFLECVQDMDHENMFWYRQDPGLGLRLIYFSYDVKMKEKGDIPEGYSVSREKKERFSLILESASTNQTSMYLCASSPGGRGEKLFFGSGTQLSVL.

This chain connects TRBV18 to TRBJ2-5, with TRBD1 matching 7 bases. The CDR3 is 15 residues long. CDR1 and CDR2 from the germline V gene are KGHSH and LQKENI. Unmatched junction bases numbered 8, after V lost 4 bases and J lost 3 bases. CDR3 sequence: CASSLATGAKETQYF. The CDR3 DNA reads as TGTGCCAGCTCACTCGCAACAGGGGCCAAAGAGACCCAGTACTTC.